This T cell receptor (beta chain) was recovered during a study of blood T cell repertoires in COVID-19 (dated by TCRdb to about 2020). Some background on the complete study: Samples from collaborators originated in the United States, Italy and Spain and spanned both the acute and convalescent phases of COVID-19. The samples were drawn from the first 160 participants of the ongoing ImmuneRACE study and from 1,254 subjects provided by 6 global collaborators. The prospective study material was composed of cDNA or gDNA derived from T cells, B-cell-depleted T cells, or PBMCs. A de-identified subject ID, COVID-19 status, age in years and sex were almost always included in the sample metadata. A freely available public database, intended as a resource for researchers studying the immune response to SARS-CoV-2, is where the repertoires were released. Subjects who had been exposed to COVID-19, were actively infected with it, or had recovered from it provided the deeply sampled blood TCRbeta repertoires that made up the dataset. Where available, HLA class I and class II types were taken from metadata supplied by the sample provider and were not determined by assay-based typing.

The cysteine opens and the phenylalanine closes a CDR3 of 14 amino acids. Of the read, only the CDR3 DNA is kept; its 42 bases are in frame from base 1. V and J lose 4 bases and 3 bases, and a span of 10 bases separates them. The germline V gene (reference sequence) supplies CDR1 SEHNR and CDR2 FQNEAQ. On the study overall, not on this receptor specifically: Clinical and demographic metadata were provided uncurated, with the amount varying by source and participant.

Participants in the prospective study were aged roughly 18 to 89 years, lived in 20 to 25 United States geographic areas, and enrolled through a virtual design. To assign participants to cohorts, the prospective study relied on clinical history that participants themselves reported in a screening survey and a study questionnaire. In the prospective study, mobile phlebotomists collected whole blood, serum and a nasopharyngeal or oropharyngeal swab from each participant. Over a 2-month period, participants in the prospective study had the option of providing additional blood draws and questionnaires. Prospective study blood samples were shipped either frozen or at room temperature before DNA extraction. Of note for this clone: What this receptor recognizes is not known. No base quality values were provided; no much bigger clone lies one nucleotide off.

The immunoSEQ Assay, a bias-controlled multiplex PCR, was used to amplify TCRbeta CDR3 regions from genomic DNA. Processing in the source paper ran as follows. The number of nucleated cells in each sample was estimated from the amplification of reference gene primers within the assay. Sequence reads were collapsed and filtered to measure the absolute abundance of every unique TCRbeta CDR3 rearrangement. For each sample, productive Simpson clonality was calculated as the square root of Simpson's diversity index across productive rearrangements. Imported from immuneACCESS, the table was reduced by TCRdb to in-frame sequences with V and J called. These copies leave out some clones; in studies compared against another copy, an unresolved V gene accounts for under half, and the cause of the remainder is not known. Clonal size and the V and J genes are those of that table, whereas D and trimming came from the DNA. The sample data list approximately 240,000 clones, and approximately 83% of these were observed just once. Under 1.5% of the sample is in the top ten clones.

The chain uses TRBV7-9 and TRBJ1-5, with an unclear D gene assignment. The source is a woman aged 40-49 years with acute COVID-19. What was sequenced was PBMCs or T cells enriched from blood (not recorded which). CDR3 loop: CASSSSLANQPQHF. The DNA reads as follows: TGTGCCAGCAGCTCGTCCCTGGCCAATCAGCCCCAGCATTTT.